This TCR beta chain was found in a study of T cell repertoires in cytomegalovirus infection. Study as a whole: Selection of CMV epitopes for the study included recently identified HLA-C-restricted and well-studied HLA-B-restricted ones. Public signatures in TCR beta pointed to CMV infection and matching HLA type.

The study's findings and limits: CMV-specific TCR beta clonotypes restricted by HLA-C were the ones dominating the ex vivo response. Cumulative frequency of public TCR beta families picked out carriers of CMV plus the relevant HLA.

TCRdb ran MiXCR on the reads and lists one entry per CDR3 protein. The repertoire holds hundreds of thousands of distinct CDR3 sequences, with about 33% as singletons. On this clonotype itself: Its antigen is not identified.

V lost 0 bases, J lost 11 bases, and 10 bases lay in between. From germline, CDR1 is LGHNA and CDR2 YSLEER. The CDR3 is 12 residues long. This sequence joins TRBV4-3 and TRBJ1-1; a weak D match, TRBD1 (6 bases). The receptor was isolated from a human donor in good health (CMV status not recorded). Some clones in this sample may be carry-over from other donors' samples. The source was cultured PBMCs, collected from culture after CMV antigen stimulation. This CDR3 reads CASSQDGGSAFF. The CDR3 DNA reads TGCGCCAGCAGCCAAGATGGGGGCAGCGCTTTCTTT.